This TCR beta chain was recorded in a study of graft-versus-host responses after intestinal transplantation. Background on the study: Multivisceral, liver-intestinal, or isolated intestinal transplants were performed in recipients.

With respect to this clone: Its antigen is unidentified.

Germline-derived CDR1 and CDR2 are SGHDT and YYEEEE. V lost 1 base and J 1 base, leaving 6 bases between the germline ends. The CDR3 spans 15 residues. This table comes from immunoSEQ multiplex PCR, and its TCRdb copy is limited to in-frame clones, with some not included. In the table there are about 92,000 clones, under 95% of which are singletons. The starting material was unstimulated CD8+ T cells sorted from spleen or lymph node cells, obtained before intestinal transplant. The genes are TRBV5-6 and TRBJ2-6, with D maybe TRBD1 (6 bases). This TCR was recovered from a human donor who received an intestinal transplant. Here the CDR3 reads CASSLQGSGANVLTF. The CDR3 region has the DNA TGTGCCAGCAGCTTGCAGGGGTCTGGGGCCAACGTCCTGACTTTC.